This T cell receptor beta chain was obtained from a study of blood T cell repertoires in COVID-19. Study at large: Collection of acute and convalescent COVID-19 samples took place in the United States, Italy and Spain. Nucleic acid was either cDNA or gDNA, and it came from T cells, B-cell-depleted T cells, or PBMCs.

Generated by immunoSEQ multiplex PCR, the TCRdb table keeps only in-frame clones and is missing some. In the table there are 250,000 to 300,000 clones, 90% of which are singletons. Individuals aged roughly 18 to 95 years were recruited from 24 US areas. Donors of Cohort 3 who recovered were those that had two negative PCRs, clearance, or symptom resolution. The CDR3 spans 15 residues. Germline V lookup: CDR1 PRHDT, CDR2 FYEKMQ (reference sequence). After removal of 5 bases from V and 2 bases from J, the junction contained 4 bases not matched to a gene. The origin of this receptor is a woman aged 25 to 39 who had recovered from COVID-19. The chain uses TRBV13 and TRBJ2-1, with 9 bases aligning to TRBD2. Sequencing was done on a sample of PBMCs or T cells enriched from blood (not recorded which). CDR3 region: CASSVAGVTYNEQFF. The CDR3 nucleotides are TGTGCCAGCAGCGTAGCGGGAGTAACCTACAATGAGCAGTTCTTC.